Below are 25 T cell receptor beta chains sequenced from a single sample in a study of blood T cell repertoires in COVID-19. The assay was immunoSEQ multiplex PCR, and TCRdb's table has in-frame clones only and misses some. This sample has about 65,000 clones; approximately 78% occur once, and the top ten carry about 15%. The specimen was peripheral blood. Receptor source: a man aged 80 or over with acute or convalescent COVID-19.

V gene TRBV5-6 combines with J gene TRBJ2-3; no definite D call. The CDR3 contains 16 residues. Germline V gives CDR1 SGHDT, CDR2 YYEEEE. Trimming cost V 4 bases and J 1 base, with 16 bases left between them. The CDR3 here is CASSRERSLGTDTQYF. The CDR3 DNA reads TGTGCCAGCAGCCGCGAAAGAAGCCTCGGCACAGATACGCAGTATTTT.

The rearrangement uses TRBV6-2 or TRBV6-3 and TRBJ1-4; D is unclear. CDR3 length: 17 residues. CDR1 MNHEY and CDR2 SVGEGT come from the germline V gene. The ends were cut back, 6 bases at V and 8 bases at J, with 25 bases in the middle. The CDR3 DNA follows: TGTGCCAGCAGCCTCGGGAGGACCCTAAATTCCCTCGAAAAACTGTTTTTT. It is translated as CASSLGRTLNSLEKLFF.

The genes are TRBV5-4 and TRBJ1-4; tentative D call: TRBD1 (5 bases). The CDR3 runs to 15 residues. Trimming shortened V by 0 bases and J by 2 bases, and 8 bases separated the two germline ends. Germline V gene sequence: CDR1 SGHNT, CDR2 YYREEE (reference sequence). The CDR3 sequence: CASSLDQGTNEKLFF. CDR3 DNA: TGTGCCAGCAGCTTGGATCAGGGTACTAATGAAAAACTGTTTTTT.

This clone was seen only once. The CDR3 DNA is TGTGCCAGTAGTAACTTGGCAGCGGACGTTTTTAGTAGCAATCAGCCCCAGCATTTT. It codes for CASSNLAADVFSSNQPQHF. The genes are TRBV19 and TRBJ1-5; D is unresolved. The ends were cut back, 4 bases at V and 0 bases at J, with 22 bases in the middle. This CDR3 spans 19 amino acids. CDR1 LNHDA and CDR2 SQIVND come from the germline V gene (reference sequence).

The chain employs TRBV2 and TRBJ2-5; 8 bases agree with TRBD2. The ends lost 6 bases at V and 4 bases at J; junction bases unmatched: 10. This CDR3 has 15 amino acids. Germline-derived CDR1 and CDR2 are SNHLY and FYNNEI. In DNA form, the CDR3 reads TGTGCCAGCAGCCCTCTATTGGCGGGGGGAGAGACCCAGTACTTC. Its translation is CASSPLLAGGETQYF.

The chain combines TRBV25-1 with TRBJ2-1; 8 nucleotides align to TRBD1. Germline trimming cut 6 bases from V and 9 bases from J; bases unmatched to any gene: 4. CDR1 and CDR2 (germline): MGHDK, SYGVNS. The CDR3 is 12 residues long. Written as DNA, the CDR3 is TGTGCCAGCAGCGAAGGGACAGGTGAGCAGTTCTTC. Its protein product is CASSEGTGEQFF.

This chain uses TRBV12-3 or TRBV12-4 with TRBJ1-1, with a weak D call TRBD1 (5 bases). The CDR3 runs 13 residues. With 7 bases removed from V and 7 bases from J, the gap between germline ends came to 16 bases. The CDR3 region has the DNA TGTGCCAGCAAAAGGGGCGGGGTAAGTGAAGCTTTCTTT. The encoded protein is CASKRGGVSEAFF.

V is TRBV6-1 and J is TRBJ2-7; a weak D match, TRBD1 (6 bases). The CDR3 extends over 15 amino acids. Trimming removed 1 base at V and 4 bases at J, with 14 bases between. From germline, CDR1 is MNHNS and CDR2 SASEGT. This CDR3 is CASSEGDTGPYEQYF. The CDR3 DNA reads as TGTGCCAGCAGTGAAGGGGACACTGGCCCATACGAGCAGTACTTC.

The table lists this clone with a few counts. This chain connects TRBV2 to TRBJ1-3, with D tentatively TRBD1 (6 bases). Germline CDR1 reads SNHLY; CDR2 reads FYNNEI. This CDR3 spans 14 amino acids. Trimming shortened V by 7 bases and J by 4 bases, and 14 bases separated the two germline ends. CDR3 nucleotide sequence: TGTGCCAGCATGGGGGACAATTTAGGAAACACCATATATTTT. Translation gives CASMGDNLGNTIYF.

V gene TRBV7-9 combines with J gene TRBJ2-6; D gene unclear. The V gene's germline CDR1 is SEHNR and CDR2 FQNEAQ (reference sequence). The V and J ends lost 2 bases and 0 bases respectively, with 8 bases between them. This CDR3 comprises 16 residues. Here the CDR3 DNA reads TGTGCCAGCAGCTTACACAGCCTCTCTGGGGCCAACGTCCTGACTTTC. This sequence encodes CASSLHSLSGANVLTF.

V gene TRBV4-1 combines with J gene TRBJ2-1; TRBD2 agrees at 8 bases. Germline V gene data show CDR1 as MGHRA and CDR2 as YSYEKL. This CDR3 has 16 residues. Trimming took 2 bases from V and 0 from J; bases not matched to a gene: 3. CDR3: CASSQSGGDSYNEQFF. The CDR3 DNA reads TGCGCCAGCAGCCAAAGCGGGGGCGACTCCTACAATGAGCAGTTCTTC.

The rearrangement joins TRBV15 to TRBJ2-6; TRBD1 might be the D (6 bases). V was trimmed by 2 bases and J by 1 base, leaving 9 bases between them. Germline lookup yields CDR1 LNHNV and CDR2 YYDKDF (reference sequence). The CDR3 has 16 amino acids. The CDR3 DNA is TGTGCCACCAGCAGACTAAGGGGGTCTGGGGCCAACGTCCTGACTTTC. It specifies CATSRLRGSGANVLTF.

The gene calls are TRBV2 and TRBJ2-5, with a tentative D call TRBD1 (5 bases). Germline CDR1 reads SNHLY; CDR2 reads FYNNEI. This CDR3 contains 13 residues. V was shortened by 1 base and J by 5 bases, with 8 bases between the two germline ends. Written as DNA, the CDR3 is TGTGCCAGCAGTGAAGGAGCAGGGGAGACCCAGTACTTC. This gives the protein CASSEGAGETQYF. The whole variable domain, remainder taken from reference TRBV2 and TRBJ2-5, is EPEVTQTPSHQVTQMGQEVILRCVPISNHLYFYWYRQILGQKVEFLVSFYNNEISEKSEIFDDQFSVERPDGSNFTLKIRSTKLEDSAMYFCASSEGAGETQYFGPGTRLLVL.

The chain couples TRBV5-4 to TRBJ1-3; 8 bases are shared with TRBD1. The CDR3 is made up of 18 amino acids. The V gene end was trimmed by 0 bases and the J gene end by 2 bases; junction bases not matched to a gene: 10. Per the germline V gene, CDR1 is SGHNT and CDR2 is YYREEE (reference sequence). CDR3 nucleotide sequence: TGTGCCAGCAGCTTGGGGACAGGGACCCCCCTTACTGGAAACACCATATATTTT. Amino acids: CASSLGTGTPLTGNTIYF.

This clone has only a few counts. The chain combines TRBV5-6 with TRBJ1-5; D perhaps matches TRBD1 (6 bases). There are 16 residues in the CDR3. V was trimmed by 0 bases and J by 3 bases, leaving 13 bases between them. Germline-derived CDR1 and CDR2 are SGHDT and YYEEEE. CDR3 DNA: TGTGCCAGCAGCTTGGGGCGACAGGTGATCAATCAGCCCCAGCATTTT. This codes for CASSLGRQVINQPQHF.

This rearrangement joins TRBV19 to TRBJ1-2; maybe TRBD1 (6 bases). From germline, CDR1 is LNHDA and CDR2 SQIVND (reference sequence). The CDR3 loop spans 14 amino acids. The germline V and J ends were trimmed by 5 bases and 7 bases, with 17 bases remaining between them. The CDR3 bases are TGTGCCAGTAGTCCTGACAGGTTCGTCGGTGGCTACACCTTC. It encodes CASSPDRFVGGYTF.

The chain has TRBV6-5 and TRBJ1-2, with unresolved D. Germline V lookup: CDR1 MNHEY, CDR2 SVGAGI. The CDR3 length is 13 residues. Trimming pared 2 bases from V and 7 bases from J, leaving 11 bases between. CDR3 DNA: TGTGCCAGCAGTTACGAGGGATCTGGTGGCTACACCTTC. Translation: CASSYEGSGGYTF.

This clone appeared once. The chain employs TRBV3-1 (or the pseudogene TRBV3-2) and TRBJ1-6; D possibly corresponds to TRBD1 (5 bases). Germline V lookup: CDR1 LGHDT, CDR2 YNNKEL (reference sequence). There are 13 residues in the CDR3. V dropped 4 bases and J dropped 7 bases, with 8 bases sitting between them. The CDR3 sequence is CASSRAGNSPLHF. CDR3 bases: TGTGCCAGCAGCCGGGCAGGGAATTCACCCCTCCACTTT.

The rearrangement joins TRBV6-5 to TRBJ2-3, with D possibly being TRBD1 (6 bases). The CDR3 loop spans 13 amino acids. V lost 4 bases, J lost 3 bases, and 8 bases lay in between. Germline V gene data show CDR1 as MNHEY and CDR2 as SVGAGI. CDR3 DNA: TGTGCCAGCAGTTTCAGGGGTACAGATACGCAGTATTTT. Translating it yields CASSFRGTDTQYF.

The V gene is TRBV18, the J gene TRBJ2-6; D remains ambiguous. The germline V gene encodes CDR1 KGHSH and CDR2 LQKENI. This CDR3 comprises 16 residues. Trimming left V 3 bases short and J 2 bases short, with 11 bases between. CDR3 nucleotides: TGTGCCAGCTCACCTCAGGTTTCAGCTGGGGCCAACGTCCTGACTTTC. Translation gives CASSPQVSAGANVLTF.

The rearrangement uses TRBV5-6 and TRBJ2-5; 12 bases are a match to TRBD2. V was pared by 4 bases and J by 0 bases, with 4 bases of the junction left unmatched. Germline V gene data show CDR1 as SGHDT and CDR2 as YYEEEE. This CDR3 spans 16 amino acids. CDR3 in amino acids: CASSDGLAGNQETQYF. Written as DNA, the CDR3 is TGTGCCAGCAGCGACGGACTAGCGGGGAACCAAGAGACCCAGTACTTC.

A few counts support this clone. This chain links TRBV3-1 (or the pseudogene TRBV3-2) with TRBJ1-1; TRBD1 matches 10 bases. CDR1 LGHDT and CDR2 YNNKEL come from the germline V gene (reference sequence). With 4 bases clipped from V and 11 bases from J, the junction kept 13 bases outside the gene matches. This CDR3 comprises 15 residues. CDR3 in amino acids: CASSLSSTGGRSAFF. The DNA for the CDR3 is TGTGCCAGCAGCCTCTCGTCGACAGGGGGCAGGTCGGCTTTCTTT.

The J gene is TRBJ1-1, the V gene TRBV19, with D unclear. Germline V gene lookup returns CDR1 LNHDA and CDR2 SQIVND (reference sequence). The CDR3 has 14 amino acids. V was trimmed by 3 bases and J by 7 bases, leaving 15 bases between them. CDR3 sequence reads: CASSMRDGKDEAFF. DNA for the CDR3: TGTGCCAGTAGTATGAGGGATGGTAAGGATGAAGCTTTCTTT.

The chain recombines TRBV4-1 with TRBJ1-3; a possible D gene is TRBD1 (5 bases). The CDR3 loop spans 14 amino acids. V lost 1 base and J lost 5, with 9 bases in between. Germline V gives CDR1 MGHRA, CDR2 YSYEKL. This CDR3 is CASSQAAGRNTIYF. The DNA for the CDR3 is TGCGCCAGCAGCCAAGCGGCAGGGAGAAACACCATATATTTT.

The gene calls are TRBV6-4 and TRBJ1-2; 7 positions match TRBD1. CDR3 size: 13 residues. Germline values: CDR1 MRHNA, CDR2 SNTAGT. V shed 4 bases, J shed 8 bases, and the junction held 7 bases outside the gene matches. The CDR3 bases are TGTGCCAGCAGTGGACAGGGATCGGGCGGCTACACCTTC. Its protein product is CASSGQGSGGYTF.